The clone carrying this TCR beta chain was recorded at least ten times. What it recognizes is unknown. One end of the junction is discordant with germline, which a read error may explain. The data derive from a study of T-cell memory formation after mild COVID-19. 5'RACE with constant-segment primers built TCRalpha and TCRbeta cDNA libraries with UMIs. From the 5' RACE reads, TCRdb called clonotypes with MiXCR, one entry per CDR3 protein. The sample lists roughly 600,000 distinct CDR3 sequences; over 15% were seen once. There are 17 residues in the CDR3. Germline assignment: CDR1 SSHAT and CDR2 FNYEAQ (reference sequence). The study's findings and limits: Mainly CM and EM harbored the contracting CD4+ clones; mainly EMRA harbored the CD8+ ones. Clones that shrank (day 15 to 85) were balanced CD4/CD8, whereas later expanders leaned CD4+. Researchers found some responding clones in pre-infection memory, a sign that cross-reactive memory joined.

Sequenced sample: PBMCs or a T cell subset sorted from them (not recorded which). The sequence derives from an adult woman who had mild COVID-19 (a few samples of this study predate the infection). Cell type and time point are not known. The chain is built from TRBV7-7 and TRBJ1-2; 7 bases align to TRBD1. In DNA form, the CDR3 reads TGTGCTAGCAGCTTAGCCGTTCCCCGGGACAGCTACTATGGCTACACCTTC. Residues: CASSLAVPRDSYYGYTF.